Listed below are T cell receptor beta chains from one sample, sequenced in a study of regulatory T cells in long-lasting Graves disease. MiXCR was run by TCRdb on the multiplex PCR reads, yielding one entry per CDR3 protein. The sample includes 360,000 or so distinct CDR3 sequences, around 17% seen only once; the top ten take 30%. In addition, the sample was reused for a study of T cells in Graves' hyperthyroidism and ophthalmopathy.

Source: peripheral blood mononuclear cells (PBMCs), taken at new diagnosis, from a patient treated with antithyroid drugs. All receptors come from a man aged 35-49 years with Graves disease. Both conserved end residues are part of each CDR3. D genes are given only for firm matches. Clone size, where shown, is once, few, many, or a class for clones that have expanded.

size	J	D	V	DNA	CDR3
few	TRBJ2-3	TRBD2	TRBV7-8	TGTGCCAGCAGGCTATGGGAGGGAACCCGGAGGGCAGATACGCAGTATTTT	CASRLWEGTRRADTQYF
many	TRBJ2-3	TRBD1	TRBV11-2	TGTGCCAGCAGCTTAGTGCCGACAGGGATAAGCACAGATACGCAGTATTTT	CASSLVPTGISTDTQYF
.	TRBJ2-5	TRBD2	TRBV7-2	TGTGCCAGCAGCCGCCCTAGCGGGGGGGAAGAGACCCAGTACTTC	CASSRPSGGEETQYF
.	TRBJ2-5	TRBD2	TRBV3-1	TGTGCCAGCAGGAAGAGAGCGGGGGGGCAAGAGACCCAGTACTTC	CASRKRAGGQETQYF
.	TRBJ1-1	TRBD1	TRBV20-1	TGCAGTGCTAGAGAGGGGACAGGGTGGGCTGAAGCTTTCTTT	CSAREGTGWAEAFF
many	TRBJ2-3	TRBD2	TRBV12-3/TRBV12-4	TGTGCCAGCAGTTTAGGTCGGCTAGCGGGGTTCTCAGATACGCAGTATTTT	CASSLGRLAGFSDTQYF
many	TRBJ1-3	.	TRBV3-1	TGTGCCAGCAAGAAGTGGGACTCTGGAAACACCATATATTTT	CASKKWDSGNTIYF
few	TRBJ1-2	.	TRBV28	TGTGCCAGCAGTCCTACTAGGGGGATGAACTATGGCTACACCTTC	CASSPTRGMNYGYTF
many	TRBJ1-4	.	TRBV20-1	TGCAGTGCTAGGGAGCTAGGTCAAGGCGAAAAACTGTTTTTT	CSARELGQGEKLFF
many	TRBJ1-4	TRBD1	TRBV27	TGTGCCAGCAGGACAGGGTTAGAAAAACTGTTTTTT	CASRTGLEKLFF
many	TRBJ2-1	.	TRBV5-5	TGTGCCAGCAGCTTAGGACGCGAGCAGTTCTTC	CASSLGREQFF
many	TRBJ2-1	TRBD2	TRBV3-1	TGTGCCAGCCAAAGGGGGCGGGGGGGCTACAATGAGCAGTTCTTC	CASQRGRGGYNEQFF
many	TRBJ1-1	.	TRBV12-3/TRBV12-4	TGTGCCAGCAGCTTCGGCGGGGACACTGAAGCTTTCTTT	CASSFGGDTEAFF
.	TRBJ1-3	TRBD1	TRBV6-1	TGTGCCATCCCCGGGACAGACGTCGACTCTGGAAACACCATATATTTT	CAIPGTDVDSGNTIYF
many	TRBJ2-3	.	TRBV24-1	TGTGCCACCAGTGACGCGACAGAGCCCACAGATACGCAGTATTTT	CATSDATEPTDTQYF
few	TRBJ2-1	TRBD2	TRBV5-1	TGCGCCAGCAGCTCCGGGACTAGCGGGGGGGGAGAGTTCTTC	CASSSGTSGGGEFF
many	TRBJ2-2	.	TRBV12-3/TRBV12-4	TGTGCCAGCAGTTTAGCCAACAGGGCCGGGGAGCTGTTTTTT	CASSLANRAGELFF
.	TRBJ2-7	TRBD1	TRBV5-1	TGCGCCAGCAGCCAGGACAGGGGGCATGAGCAGTACTTC	CASSQDRGHEQYF
many	TRBJ2-5	.	TRBV7-9	TGTGCCAGCAGTGAGGGATGGGAGACCCAGTACTTC	CASSEGWETQYF
.	TRBJ1-5	TRBD1	TRBV18	TGTGCCAGCTCAGGGACAGGCACAGATACGCAGCATTTT	CASSGTGTDTQHF
few	TRBJ2-5	.	TRBV7-9	TGTGCCAGCAGCTTACTGAGACCCCGTGGGGAGACCCAGTACTTC	CASSLLRPRGETQYF
many	TRBJ2-7	TRBD1	TRBV4-1	TGCGCCAGCAGCCACCGGACAGGGGTGGGGGATGCGCAGTACTTC	CASSHRTGVGDAQYF
many	TRBJ2-1	TRBD2	TRBV6-5	TGTGCCAGCAGTTCGGGACTAGCGAAATTTAACGATGAGCAGTTCTTC	CASSSGLAKFNDEQFF
.	TRBJ2-7	TRBD1	TRBV6-1	TGTGCCAGCAGTCCATTCGGGACAGGGCTTGACGAGCAGTACTTC	CASSPFGTGLDEQYF
.	TRBJ2-7	.	TRBV3-1	TGTGCCAGCAGCCATCTGTCCTACGAGCAGTACTTC	CASSHLSYEQYF
.	TRBJ2-5	TRBD2	TRBV6-5	TGTGCCAGCAGTTACTCAACGGGGGGGCCTAAAGAGACCCAGTACTTC	CASSYSTGGPKETQYF
many	TRBJ2-5	TRBD1	TRBV6-2/TRBV6-3	TGTGCCAGCAGTGGGGGACAGGGCCTATACTTC	CASSGGQGLYF
many	TRBJ2-3	TRBD2	TRBV4-2	TGTGCCAGCAGCCGCTCCTCCTACAGCGGGGGGGGCACAGATACGCAGTATTTT	CASSRSSYSGGGTDTQYF
many	TRBJ2-7	.	TRBV28	TGTGCCAGCAGTTTAAGAGACAGGCGCGGTCAGTACTTC	CASSLRDRRGQYF
many	TRBJ2-1	.	TRBV11-3	TGTGCCAGCAGCTTAGTAGCGACGAGGGCCAATGAGCAGTTCTTC	CASSLVATRANEQFF
many	TRBJ2-3	.	TRBV5-1	TGCGCCAGCAAGAACCTAGCCACCACAGATACGCAGTATTTT	CASKNLATTDTQYF
few	TRBJ1-1	.	TRBV6-1	TGTGCCAGCAGTCCCTTCACCGGAGCCGGCACTGAAGCTTTCTTT	CASSPFTGAGTEAFF
many	TRBJ1-1	.	TRBV7-3	TGTGCCAGCAGCTTACATGGGGGGGCGCAGGGGACTGAAGCTTTCTTT	CASSLHGGAQGTEAFF
many	TRBJ2-3	TRBD2	TRBV4-3	TGCGCCAGCAGCCAAGTAGCGGGAGACTTAGGAGATACGCAGTATTTT	CASSQVAGDLGDTQYF
.	TRBJ2-3	TRBD1	TRBV9	TGTGCCAGCAGCTCGCAAGCCAGACAGGGACGCACAGATACGCAGTATTTT	CASSSQARQGRTDTQYF
.	TRBJ1-5	TRBD1	TRBV12-3/TRBV12-4	TGTGCCAGCAGTAGACAGGGGGAACAGCCCCAACATTTT	CASSRQGEQPQHF